This is a list of T cell receptor beta chains from one sample in a study of shared clonotypes between healthy human individuals. The repertoire was sequenced with immunoSEQ multiplex PCR; TCRdb's copy has only in-frame clones and lacks some. The table records about 510,000 clones, almost 80% of them present only once. Sequencing was done on a sample of PBMCs. All receptors derive from a woman aged 40 to 50 in good health. Some clones in this sample may be carry-over from other donors' samples. The CDR3 runs from the conserved cysteine through the conserved F or W. Each record gives: V gene, J gene, CDR3 protein.

V gene: TRBV28; J gene: TRBJ1-1; CDR3 protein: CASSLLGGWMNTEAFF
V gene: TRBV5-4; J gene: TRBJ2-7; CDR3 protein: CASSLRVGGSYEQYF
V gene: TRBV4-2; J gene: TRBJ1-2; CDR3 protein: CASSQQRANYGYTF
V gene: TRBV30; J gene: TRBJ2-2; CDR3 protein: CAWSVLAANTGELFF
V gene: TRBV6-6; J gene: TRBJ1-2; CDR3 protein: CASSQTGRLVYTF
V gene: TRBV19; J gene: TRBJ1-4; CDR3 protein: CASSHSGTGGRSEKLFF
V gene: TRBV21-1; J gene: TRBJ2-7; CDR3 protein: CASSKWDYARYEQYF
V gene: TRBV9; J gene: TRBJ2-3; CDR3 protein: CASSVPSGNTQYF
V gene: TRBV5-1; J gene: TRBJ1-1; CDR3 protein: CASSMGQGNTEAFF
V gene: TRBV30; J gene: TRBJ2-2; CDR3 protein: CAWARTANTGELFF
V gene: TRBV29-1; J gene: TRBJ2-7; CDR3 protein: CSIQPRDGSYEQYF
V gene: TRBV15; J gene: TRBJ2-3; CDR3 protein: CATSREDSTDTQYF
V gene: TRBV11-2; J gene: TRBJ2-2; CDR3 protein: CASSQQGAHTGELFF
V gene: TRBV4-1; J gene: TRBJ2-1; CDR3 protein: CASSQRTSGYNEQFF
V gene: TRBV4-1; J gene: TRBJ2-2; CDR3 protein: CASSRPGTGGITGELFF
V gene: TRBV4-3; J gene: TRBJ2-7; CDR3 protein: CASSQDWTGGPVEQYF
V gene: TRBV28; J gene: TRBJ2-7; CDR3 protein: CASSTWTSGIYEQYF
V gene: TRBV4-2; J gene: TRBJ2-2; CDR3 protein: CASSLQVLGPLDGGELFF
V gene: TRBV10-2; J gene: TRBJ2-1; CDR3 protein: CASSESRGSSYNEQFF
V gene: TRBV4-2; J gene: TRBJ2-3; CDR3 protein: CASSQDFSGRVTPTDTQYF
V gene: TRBV15; J gene: TRBJ1-1; CDR3 protein: CATSRNRGLTFF
V gene: TRBV7-6; J gene: TRBJ1-5; CDR3 protein: CASSTGQADQPQHF
V gene: TRBV27; J gene: TRBJ2-5; CDR3 protein: CASSSLSGQGRIKYF
V gene: TRBV11-2; J gene: TRBJ1-5; CDR3 protein: CASSLDLAGNQPQHF
V gene: TRBV19; J gene: TRBJ2-5; CDR3 protein: CASSIDTEETQYF
V gene: TRBV6-1; J gene: TRBJ1-5; CDR3 protein: CASSEGTKEQPQHF
V gene: TRBV7-8; J gene: TRBJ2-2; CDR3 protein: CASRITYDSRMNTGELFF
V gene: TRBV5-4; J gene: TRBJ2-7; CDR3 protein: CASSLPGPKYEQYF
V gene: TRBV4-2; J gene: TRBJ2-2; CDR3 protein: CASSQDGTSGREAGELFF
V gene: TRBV27; J gene: TRBJ1-2; CDR3 protein: CASSLDRDRGRIVGYTF
V gene: TRBV10-1; J gene: TRBJ2-7; CDR3 protein: CASSGSGASGSYEQYF
V gene: TRBV5-1; J gene: TRBJ2-3; CDR3 protein: CASSLGDSLYDHTQYF
V gene: TRBV6-4; J gene: TRBJ2-1; CDR3 protein: CASSPGTSGSNEQFF
V gene: TRBV29-1; J gene: TRBJ2-5; CDR3 protein: CSVDWGGGETQYF
V gene: TRBV19; J gene: TRBJ2-5; CDR3 protein: CASSIGDTGFQETQYF
V gene: TRBV27; J gene: TRBJ2-7; CDR3 protein: CASSRAFDGYEQYF
V gene: TRBV28; J gene: TRBJ2-5; CDR3 protein: CASSFRTLAGHKRGQYF
V gene: TRBV7-9; J gene: TRBJ2-2; CDR3 protein: CASRQGNTGELFF
V gene: TRBV9; J gene: TRBJ1-2; CDR3 protein: CASSLRDDLRGYTF
V gene: TRBV18; J gene: TRBJ1-5; CDR3 protein: CASSPPGTGFWGNQPQHF
V gene: TRBV28; J gene: TRBJ1-2; CDR3 protein: CASSSPGQARLGYGYTF
V gene: TRBV28; J gene: TRBJ1-1; CDR3 protein: CASGPRRGTEAFF
V gene: TRBV15; J gene: TRBJ2-1; CDR3 protein: CATSHGGRSSYNEQFF